The 9 T cell receptor beta chains below come from one sample, sequenced in a study of blood T cell repertoires in COVID-19. Method: immunoSEQ multiplex PCR; TCRdb's copy keeps in-frame clones and lacks some. The sample shows 220,000 or so clones, about 80% of them seen only once. Sequencing was carried out using peripheral blood. The receptors stem from a woman over 75 with acute or convalescent COVID-19.

The chain couples TRBV18 to TRBJ2-7, with D possibly being TRBD2 (6 bases). Germline CDR1 is KGHSH and CDR2 is LQKENI. This CDR3 region has 15 residues. Between the trimmed V and J ends, which lost 6 bases and 0 bases, there was a span of 15 bases. The chain's CDR3 is CASSPFGGTSYEQYF. The CDR3 DNA reads TGTGCCAGCTCGCCGTTTGGGGGGACCTCCTACGAGCAGTACTTC.

The V call is TRBV19, the J call TRBJ2-2; no reliable D call. Trimming took 4 bases from V and 4 from J, leaving 16 bases between them. The CDR3 runs to 16 residues. CDR1 and CDR2 from the germline V gene are LNHDA and SQIVND (reference sequence). DNA for the CDR3: TGTGCCAGTAGTAAACCGACTCAGATACTCACCGGGGAGCTGTTTTTT. Translated: CASSKPTQILTGELFF.

This clone was seen a single time. The chain couples TRBV6-5 to TRBJ2-7; the match to TRBD2 covers 8 bases. From germline, CDR1 is MNHEY and CDR2 SVGAGI. V shed 7 bases, J shed 4 bases, and the junction held 12 bases outside the gene matches. This CDR3 is 15 amino acids long. The CDR3 here is CASTKTSANTYEQYF. The CDR3 DNA reads as TGTGCCAGCACCAAGACTAGCGCTAATACGTACGAGCAGTACTTC.

This clone was seen more than once but under ten times. The chain uses TRBV11-2 and TRBJ2-5; D not certain. The CDR3 consists of 14 residues. The germline gives CDR1 SGHAT, CDR2 FQNNGV. V lost 5 bases and J lost 1, with 11 bases in between. The CDR3 sequence is CASSPTAGQETQYF. The CDR3 bases are TGTGCCAGCAGCCCCACGGCAGGCCAAGAGACCCAGTACTTC.

This chain's CDR3 is CASSLDVYTGELFF. The DNA of the CDR3 is TGCGCCAGCAGCTTGGATGTATACACCGGGGAGCTGTTTTTT. This chain joins TRBV5-1 and TRBJ2-2; D remains ambiguous. The germline V gene has CDR1 SGHRS and CDR2 YFSETQ. The CDR3 is 14 residues long. V lost 0 bases, J lost 3 bases, and 6 bases lay in between.

The chain carries TRBV5-4 and TRBJ2-7; 8 nucleotides match TRBD1. Germline V CDR1 and CDR2: SGHNT, YYREEE (reference sequence). The trim removed 4 bases at V and 2 bases at J, leaving 8 bases unmatched. The CDR3 runs to 15 residues. This CDR3 reads CASSLAPDRAYEQYF. The CDR3 DNA is TGTGCCAGCAGCCTAGCGCCGGACAGGGCCTACGAGCAGTACTTC.

With regard to this clone: Other DNA sequences in the sample encode the same CDR3. The rearrangement joins TRBV11-2 to TRBJ2-7; TRBD2 might be the D (5 bases). Germline CDR1 reads SGHAT; CDR2 reads FQNNGV. The CDR3 runs 14 residues. The germline V and J ends were trimmed by 1 base and 0 bases, with 7 bases remaining between them. This CDR3 reads CASSLGTGSYEQYF. The CDR3 nucleotides are TGTGCCAGCAGCTTAGGGACTGGCTCCTACGAGCAGTACTTC.

CDR3 loop: CASSPGYYEQYF. DNA of the CDR3: TGCGCCAGCAGCCCAGGCTACTACGAGCAGTACTTC. This chain links TRBV5-1 with TRBJ2-7; D unresolved. The CDR3 is made up of 12 amino acids. The V gene lost 4 bases and the J gene lost 3 bases, with 8 bases spanning the gap. Germline assignment: CDR1 SGHRS and CDR2 YFSETQ.

The rearrangement links TRBV12-3 or TRBV12-4 to TRBJ2-1, with 8 positions matching TRBD2. The CDR3 has 13 residues. V lost 5 bases, J lost 13 bases, and 10 bases stayed unmatched. The CDR3 DNA follows: TGTGCCAGCAGTAAGACTAGCGCCCTTGGCCAGTTCTTC. It codes for CASSKTSALGQFF.